These 10 T cell receptor beta chains share one sample of origin, sequenced in a study of shared clonotypes between healthy human individuals. The assay was immunoSEQ multiplex PCR, and TCRdb's table has in-frame clones only and misses some. This table has 2 million to 2.5 million clones, more than 85% appearing once. The sequenced sample consisted of naive CD4+ T cells from PBMCs. The sample's subset: CD45RA+ positively selected. Source of these receptors: a man aged 18 to 29 in good health. Some clones in this sample may be carry-over from other donors' samples.

The count of this clone is one. This rearrangement joins TRBV7-3 to TRBJ1-6, with D hard to call. Trimming shortened V by 2 bases and J by 9 bases, and 8 bases separated the two germline ends. The germline CDR1 and CDR2 sequences are SGHTA and FQGTGA. The CDR3 has 13 residues. The CDR3, as DNA: TGTGCCAGCAGCTTATCACGGGGTTCACCCCTCCACTTT. Translating gives CASSLSRGSPLHF.

This clone was seen a single time. Written as DNA, the CDR3 is TGTGCCTGGAGTGCCCTAATGGACAGGGGAGAGACCCAGTACTTC. Translated: CAWSALMDRGETQYF. This chain uses TRBV30 with TRBJ2-5, with 9 positions matching TRBD1. Unmatched junction bases numbered 7, after V lost 1 base and J lost 4 bases. The CDR3 length is 15 residues. Per the germline V gene, CDR1 is GTSNPN and CDR2 is SVGIG (reference sequence). The full variable domain, rest sourced from reference TRBV30 and TRBJ2-5, is SQTIHQWPATLVQPVGSPLSLECTVEGTSNPNLYWYRQAAGRGLQLLFYSVGIGQISSEVPQNLSASRPQDRQFILSSKKLLLSDSGFYLCAWSALMDRGETQYFGPGTRLLVL.

This clone was seen a few times. Other nucleotide sequences from this sample produce the same CDR3. V usage is TRBV10-1 and J usage is TRBJ2-1, with 8 bases fitting TRBD1. The CDR3 covers 15 residues. V lost 2 bases, J lost 3 bases, and 3 bases stayed unmatched. Looked up from germline, CDR1 is WNHNN and CDR2 is SYGVQD (reference sequence). The CDR3 sequence: CASSEGQGDYNEQFF. The CDR3 region has the DNA TGCGCCAGCAGTGAGGGACAGGGAGACTACAATGAGCAGTTCTTC.

V is TRBV6-5 and J is TRBJ1-2, with 7 nucleotides matching TRBD1. This CDR3 has 15 residues. Germline CDR1 and CDR2: MNHEY and SVGAGI. J lost 7 bases, V lost 3 bases, and 11 bases had no gene match. The CDR3 coding sequence is TGTGCCAGCAGTTATCCGGGACAGAATGTTGGTGGCTACACCTTC. Protein product: CASSYPGQNVGGYTF.

Notes on this clone: This specimen includes other DNA sequences encoding the same CDR3. This sequence joins TRBV9 and TRBJ2-7, with 7 nucleotides matching TRBD2. V was pared by 3 bases and J by 0 bases, with 6 bases of the junction left unmatched. The CDR3 is 15 amino acids. The V gene's germline CDR1 is SGDLS and CDR2 YYNGEE. The CDR3 DNA reads as TGTGCCAGCAGCGATAGCGGGTCCAGCTCCTACGAGCAGTACTTC. Translating it yields CASSDSGSSSYEQYF.

The chain has TRBV5-5 and TRBJ1-1; tentative D call: TRBD1 (5 bases). The CDR3 runs 11 residues. CDR1 is SGHKS, CDR2 YYEKEE, per germline (reference sequence). V dropped 4 bases and J dropped 8 bases, with 9 bases sitting between them. DNA for the CDR3: TGTGCCAGCAGCGGCGGGGGGGAAGCTTTCTTT. Encoded protein: CASSGGGEAFF.

Turning to this clone: The sample has other DNA sequences that encode this CDR3 too. The rearrangement joins TRBV5-1 to TRBJ2-2; possibly TRBD1 for D (6 bases). Deletions cut 4 bases from V and 2 bases from J, with 9 bases between. CDR3 size: 14 residues. CDR1 is SGHRS, CDR2 YFSETQ, per germline. CDR3 loop: CASSPDSNTGELFF. CDR3 nucleotides: TGCGCCAGCAGCCCGGACAGTAACACCGGGGAGCTGTTTTTT.

As to this clone: Within the sample, other DNA sequences also encode this same CDR3. The rearrangement uses TRBV19 and TRBJ1-2; no clear D. Germline values: CDR1 LNHDA, CDR2 SQIVND (reference sequence). The CDR3 runs to 13 residues. With 1 base removed from V and 6 bases from J, the gap between germline ends came to 9 bases. CDR3 protein: CASSIGRTDGYTF. Here the CDR3 DNA reads TGTGCCAGTAGTATAGGTCGGACGGATGGCTACACCTTC. Looking up the rest from reference TRBV19 and TRBJ1-2 gives the full variable domain: DGGITQSPKYLFRKEGQNVTLSCEQNLNHDAMYWYRQDPGQGLRLIYYSQIVNDFQKGDIAEGYSVSREKKESFPLTVTSAQKNPTAFYLCASSIGRTDGYTFGSGTRLTVV.

This chain connects TRBV6-1 to TRBJ2-7; no clear D gene. This CDR3 spans 8 amino acids. The germline V gene has CDR1 MNHNS and CDR2 SASEGT. Trimming pared 8 bases from V and 11 bases from J, leaving 7 bases between. The CDR3 DNA follows: TGTGCCAGCGGTATGAAGTACTTC. This codes for CASGMKYF.

The rearrangement links TRBV21-1 to TRBJ2-7; TRBD1 was called by the table and not checked on the DNA. TRBV21-1 is given as a pseudogene. The CDR3 is 14 amino acids. The CDR3 loop is CASRIIFGPYEQYF. The DNA for the CDR3 is TGTGCCAGCAGAATTATTTTTGGCCCCTACGAGCAGTACTTC.